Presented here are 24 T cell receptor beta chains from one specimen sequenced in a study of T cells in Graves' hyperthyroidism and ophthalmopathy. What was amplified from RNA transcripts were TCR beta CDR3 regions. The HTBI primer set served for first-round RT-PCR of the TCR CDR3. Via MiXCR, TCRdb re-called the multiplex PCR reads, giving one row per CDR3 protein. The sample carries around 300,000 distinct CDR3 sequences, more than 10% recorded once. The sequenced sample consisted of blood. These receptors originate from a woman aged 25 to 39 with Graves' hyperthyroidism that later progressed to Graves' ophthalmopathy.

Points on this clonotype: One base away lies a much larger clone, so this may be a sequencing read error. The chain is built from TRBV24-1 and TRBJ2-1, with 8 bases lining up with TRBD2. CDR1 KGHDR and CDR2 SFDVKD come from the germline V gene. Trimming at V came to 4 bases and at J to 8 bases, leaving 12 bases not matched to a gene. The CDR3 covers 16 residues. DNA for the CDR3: TGTGCCACCAGTGACCAGACTAGCGCTAAGGAGCATGAGCAGTTCTTC. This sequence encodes CATSDQTSAKEHEQFF.

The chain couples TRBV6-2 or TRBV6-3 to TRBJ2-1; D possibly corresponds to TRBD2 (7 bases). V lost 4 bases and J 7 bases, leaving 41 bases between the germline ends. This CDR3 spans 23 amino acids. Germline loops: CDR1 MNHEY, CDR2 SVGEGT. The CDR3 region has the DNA TGTGCCAGCAGTTCCGTCCTTTCAGACGCAGTAACCGAGAGGGGGGGCAAAATGAATGAGCAGTTCTTC. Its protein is CASSSVLSDAVTERGGKMNEQFF.

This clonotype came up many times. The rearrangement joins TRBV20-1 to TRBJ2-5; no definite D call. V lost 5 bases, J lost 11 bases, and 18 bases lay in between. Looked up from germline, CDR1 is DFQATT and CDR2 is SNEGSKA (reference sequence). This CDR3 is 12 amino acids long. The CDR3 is CSALSNLLQQYF. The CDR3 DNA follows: TGCAGTGCTCTCTCAAACTTACTTCAACAGTACTTC.

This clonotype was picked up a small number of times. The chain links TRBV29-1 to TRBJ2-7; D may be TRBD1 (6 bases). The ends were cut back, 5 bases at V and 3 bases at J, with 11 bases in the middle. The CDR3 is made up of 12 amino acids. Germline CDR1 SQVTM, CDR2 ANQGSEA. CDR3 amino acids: CSVSGVGYEQYF. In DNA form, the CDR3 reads TGCAGCGTTTCAGGGGTGGGCTACGAGCAGTACTTC.

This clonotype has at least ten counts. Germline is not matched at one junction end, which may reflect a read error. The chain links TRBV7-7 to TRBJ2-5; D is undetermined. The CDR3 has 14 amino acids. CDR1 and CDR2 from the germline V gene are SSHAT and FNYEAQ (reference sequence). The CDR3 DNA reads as TGTGCTAGCACCCCATCCGGTCTTACGGAGACCCAGTACTTC. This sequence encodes CASTPSGLTETQYF.

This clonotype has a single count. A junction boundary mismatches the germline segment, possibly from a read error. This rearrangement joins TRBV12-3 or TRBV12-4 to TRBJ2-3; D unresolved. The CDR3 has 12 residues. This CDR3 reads CASSLFTDTQYF. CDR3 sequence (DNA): TGTGCCAGTAGTTTATTCACAGATACGCAGTATTTT.

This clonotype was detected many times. The CDR3 region is CASSAYYRGGTEAFF. The DNA for the CDR3 is TGTGCCAGCAGTGCCTACTACAGGGGAGGGACTGAAGCTTTCTTT. The chain has TRBV28 and TRBJ1-1, with TRBD1 matching 7 bases. From germline, CDR1 is MDHEN and CDR2 SYDVKM. The CDR3 spans 15 residues. Trimming took 5 bases from V and 5 from J; bases not matched to a gene: 11. Together with reference TRBV28 and TRBJ1-1, the CDR3 gives the full variable domain: DVKVTQSSRYLVKRTGEKVFLECVQDMDHENMFWYRQDPGLGLRLIYFSYDVKMKEKGDIPEGYSVSREKKERFSLILESASTNQTSMYLCASSAYYRGGTEAFFGQGTRLTVV.

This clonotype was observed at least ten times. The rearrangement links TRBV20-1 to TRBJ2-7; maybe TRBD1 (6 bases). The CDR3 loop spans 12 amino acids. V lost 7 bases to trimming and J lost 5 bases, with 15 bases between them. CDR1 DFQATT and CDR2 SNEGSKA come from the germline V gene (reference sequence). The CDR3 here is CSVTGTIDEQYF. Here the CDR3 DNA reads TGCAGTGTGACCGGGACAATCGACGAGCAGTACTTC.

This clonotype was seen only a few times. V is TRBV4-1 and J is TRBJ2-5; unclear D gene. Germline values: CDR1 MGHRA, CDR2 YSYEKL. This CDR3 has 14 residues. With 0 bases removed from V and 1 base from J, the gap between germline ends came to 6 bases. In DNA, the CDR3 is TGCGCCAGCAGCCAAGAACAGTCCCAAGAGACCCAGTACTTC. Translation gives CASSQEQSQETQYF.

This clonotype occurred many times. The CDR3 DNA is TGCGCCAGCAGTGAGAAGACTCTTCGGGAGACCCAGTACTTC. Translating gives CASSEKTLRETQYF. V is TRBV10-2 and J is TRBJ2-5, with no clear D. The germline V and J ends were trimmed by 2 bases and 5 bases, with 12 bases remaining between them. The CDR3 has 14 residues. Germline V lookup: CDR1 WSHSY, CDR2 SAAADI.

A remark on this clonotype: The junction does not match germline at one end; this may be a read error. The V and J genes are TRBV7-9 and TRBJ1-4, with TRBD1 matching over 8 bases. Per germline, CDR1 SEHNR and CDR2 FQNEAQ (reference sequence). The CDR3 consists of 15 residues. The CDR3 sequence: CASSPAGGENEKLLF. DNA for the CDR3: TGTGCCAGCAGCCCGGCAGGGGGCGAAAATGAAAAACTGCTTTTT.

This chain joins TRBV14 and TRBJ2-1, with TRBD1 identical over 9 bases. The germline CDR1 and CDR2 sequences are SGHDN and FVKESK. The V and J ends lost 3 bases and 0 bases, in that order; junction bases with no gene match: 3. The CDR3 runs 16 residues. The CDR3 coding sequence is TGTGCCAGCAGCCAGGGACAGGGAATCTCCTACAATGAGCAGTTCTTC. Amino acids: CASSQGQGISYNEQFF.

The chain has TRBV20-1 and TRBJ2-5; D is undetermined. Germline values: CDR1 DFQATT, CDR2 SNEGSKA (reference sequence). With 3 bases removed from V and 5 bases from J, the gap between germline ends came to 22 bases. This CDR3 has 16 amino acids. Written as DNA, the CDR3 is TGCAGTGCTAGTAGTGCCAGCAGTTCGCGTGGGGAGACCCAGTACTTC. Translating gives CSASSASSSRGETQYF.

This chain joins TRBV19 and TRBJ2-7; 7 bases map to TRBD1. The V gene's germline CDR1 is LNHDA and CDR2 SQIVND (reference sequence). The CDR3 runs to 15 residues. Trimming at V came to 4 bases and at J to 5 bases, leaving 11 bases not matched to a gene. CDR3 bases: TGTGCCAGTAGTACCAGATCTCAGGGGGTCGACGAGCAGTACTTC. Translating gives CASSTRSQGVDEQYF.

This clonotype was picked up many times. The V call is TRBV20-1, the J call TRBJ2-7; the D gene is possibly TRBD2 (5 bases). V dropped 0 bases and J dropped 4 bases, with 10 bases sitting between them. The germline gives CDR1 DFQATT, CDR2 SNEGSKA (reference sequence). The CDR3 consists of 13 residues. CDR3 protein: CSAREVEGYEQYF. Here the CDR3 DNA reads TGCAGTGCTAGAGAGGTCGAGGGTTACGAGCAGTACTTC.

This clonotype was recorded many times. CDR3 in amino acids: CASSSTIPPEAFF. CDR3 sequence (DNA): TGTGCCAGCAGTTCCACTATCCCCCCTGAAGCTTTCTTT. The rearrangement uses TRBV6-2 or TRBV6-3 and TRBJ1-1; no clear D gene. Germline loops: CDR1 MNHEY, CDR2 SVGEGT. CDR3 length equals 13 residues. The V gene lost 4 bases and the J gene lost 6 bases, with 12 bases spanning the gap.

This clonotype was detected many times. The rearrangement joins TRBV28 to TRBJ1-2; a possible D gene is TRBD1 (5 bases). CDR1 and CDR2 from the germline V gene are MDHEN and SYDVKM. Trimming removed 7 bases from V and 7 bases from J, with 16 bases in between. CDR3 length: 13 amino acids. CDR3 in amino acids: CASTLNGRGGYTF. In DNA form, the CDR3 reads TGTGCCAGCACCCTAAATGGGAGGGGTGGCTACACCTTC.

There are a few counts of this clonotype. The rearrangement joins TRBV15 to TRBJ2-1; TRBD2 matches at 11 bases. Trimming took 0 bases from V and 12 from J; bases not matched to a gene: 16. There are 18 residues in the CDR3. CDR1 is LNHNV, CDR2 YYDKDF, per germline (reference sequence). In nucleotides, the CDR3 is TGTGCCACCAGCAGAGACCTAACGGGACTAGCGGTAAAGGACGGGCAGTTCTTC. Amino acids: CATSRDLTGLAVKDGQFF. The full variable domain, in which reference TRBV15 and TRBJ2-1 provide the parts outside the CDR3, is DAMVIQNPRYQVTQFGKPVTLSCSQTLNHNVMYWYQQKSSQAPKLLFHYYDKDFNNEADTPDNFQSRRPNTSFCFLDIRSPGLGDTAMYLCATSRDLTGLAVKDGQFFGPGTRLTVL.

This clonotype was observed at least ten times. CDR3 in amino acids: CASRLTGEHEQYF. Here the CDR3 DNA reads TGTGCCAGCAGACTAACAGGAGAGCACGAGCAGTACTTC. J is TRBJ2-7 and V is TRBV27, with D maybe TRBD1 (5 bases). The CDR3 runs 13 residues. V lost 6 bases, J lost 5 bases, and 14 bases lay in between. The germline V gene encodes CDR1 MNHEY and CDR2 SMNVEV (reference sequence).

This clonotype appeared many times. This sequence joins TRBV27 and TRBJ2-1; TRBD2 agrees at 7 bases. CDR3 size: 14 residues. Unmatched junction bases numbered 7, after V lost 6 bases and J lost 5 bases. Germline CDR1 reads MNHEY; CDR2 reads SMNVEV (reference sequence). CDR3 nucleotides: TGTGCCAGCAGCCACGGGACTACTCACAATGAGCAGTTCTTC. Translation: CASSHGTTHNEQFF.

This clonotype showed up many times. CDR3 residues: CASSPTNQGSYNEQFF. The CDR3 region has the DNA TGTGCCAGCAGCCCGACGAACCAAGGCTCCTACAATGAGCAGTTCTTC. The chain uses TRBV7-9 and TRBJ2-1, with unresolved D. CDR3 size: 16 residues. V lost 5 bases, J lost 0 bases, and 14 bases lay in between. The V gene's germline CDR1 is SEHNR and CDR2 FQNEAQ (reference sequence). The full variable domain, rest sourced from reference TRBV7-9 and TRBJ2-1, is DTGVSQNPRHKITKRGQNVTFRCDPISEHNRLYWYRQTLGQGPEFLTYFQNEAQLEKSRLLSDRFSAERPKGSFSTLEIQRTEQGDSAMYLCASSPTNQGSYNEQFFGPGTRLTVL.

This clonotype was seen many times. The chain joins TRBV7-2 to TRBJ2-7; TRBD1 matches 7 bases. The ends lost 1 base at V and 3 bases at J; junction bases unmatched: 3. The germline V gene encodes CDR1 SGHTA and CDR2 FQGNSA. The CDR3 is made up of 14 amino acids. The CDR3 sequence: CASSLGQGNYEQYF. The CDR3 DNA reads TGTGCCAGCAGCTTAGGACAGGGCAACTACGAGCAGTACTTC.

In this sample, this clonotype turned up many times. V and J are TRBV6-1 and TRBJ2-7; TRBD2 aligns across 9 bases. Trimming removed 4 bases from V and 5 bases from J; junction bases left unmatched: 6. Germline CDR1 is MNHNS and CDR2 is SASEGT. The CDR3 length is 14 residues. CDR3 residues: CASSVAGDRDEQYF. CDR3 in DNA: TGTGCCAGCAGTGTAGCGGGAGATCGCGACGAGCAGTACTTC.

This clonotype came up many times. CDR3 sequence (DNA): TGTGCCAGCAGTTCCGCCGGGGCAGCTAACTATGGCTACACCTTC. It yields the protein CASSSAGAANYGYTF. The chain uses TRBV27 and TRBJ1-2, with TRBD1 as a possible D gene (5 bases). This CDR3 spans 15 amino acids. Germline lookup yields CDR1 MNHEY and CDR2 SMNVEV (reference sequence). The V and J ends lost 4 bases and 0 bases respectively, with 12 bases between them.